The clone carrying this TCR beta chain appeared once. The data derive from a study of blood T cell repertoires in COVID-19. Whole-study context: Samples representing acute and convalescent COVID-19 were sourced from the United States, Italy and Spain.

Clones were read by immunoSEQ multiplex PCR, and TCRdb kept only the in-frame ones, dropping some. This sample yields over 250,000 clones, of which over 65% are seen a single time; approximately 3.2% belongs to the top ten. The CDR3 has 14 amino acids. Germline assignment: CDR1 SGHDT and CDR2 YYEEEE. V lost 4 bases and J lost 0; bases outside the gene matches: 3. The chain combines TRBV5-6 with TRBJ1-2; 7 bases are a match to TRBD1. This receptor was taken from a woman aged 80 or older with acute or convalescent COVID-19. Sequencing was done on a sample of peripheral blood. CDR3 sequence (DNA): TGTGCCAGCAGCCGGGACAGTTCTAACTATGGCTACACCTTC. Its protein is CASSRDSSNYGYTF.